Listed below are T cell receptor beta chains from one sample, sequenced in a study of regulatory T cells in long-lasting Graves disease. MiXCR was run by TCRdb on the multiplex PCR reads, yielding one entry per CDR3 protein. The sample has more than 400,000 distinct CDR3 sequences, about 16% seen once; the top ten hold over 9%. These data were also filed under a second study, of T cells in Graves' hyperthyroidism and ophthalmopathy.

Source: peripheral blood mononuclear cells (PBMCs), taken at new diagnosis, from a patient treated with antithyroid drugs. These receptors came from a man in his forties or fifties with Graves disease. Both conserved end residues are part of each CDR3. Fields, in order: J gene, D gene, V gene, clone size, CDR3 protein, CDR3 DNA. The D gene is left open where the match is weak. Where a row states a size, it is once, few, many or the class of an expanded clone; other rows omit it.

TRBJ1-5	NA	TRBV12-3/TRBV12-4	NA	CASKGSNQPQHF	TGTGCCAGCAAAGGGAGCAATCAGCCCCAGCATTTT
TRBJ1-2	NA	TRBV3-1	many	CASSPAGTHVLYGYTF	TGTGCCAGCAGCCCGGCCGGGACACACGTGCTATATGGCTACACCTTC
TRBJ2-3	TRBD2	TRBV14	NA	CASSQTSGKDTQYF	TGTGCCAGCAGCCAAACTAGCGGGAAGGATACGCAGTATTTT
TRBJ1-2	TRBD1	TRBV27	many	CASSIRQGLSYGYTF	TGTGCCAGCAGTATCCGACAGGGACTCTCCTATGGCTACACCTTC
TRBJ2-3	NA	TRBV5-1	few	CASSWPFGETTDTQYF	TGCGCCAGCAGCTGGCCTTTTGGGGAGACCACAGATACGCAGTATTTT
TRBJ2-4	NA	TRBV3-1	many	CASSQAGTGIQYF	TGTGCCAGCAGCCAAGCCGGGACGGGCATTCAGTACTTC
TRBJ2-1	NA	TRBV28	few	CASTTGAGNNEQFF	TGTGCCAGCACAACCGGGGCAGGGAACAATGAGCAGTTCTTC
TRBJ2-5	TRBD2	TRBV7-2	few	CASSLTPAGGRGETQYF	TGTGCCAGCAGCTTAACCCCCGCGGGAGGGCGAGGGGAGACCCAGTACTTC
TRBJ1-5	TRBD1	TRBV28	few	CASSPRQGIPNQPQHF	TGTGCCAGCAGCCCGAGACAGGGCATTCCAAATCAGCCCCAGCATTTT
TRBJ2-6	TRBD1	TRBV29-1	many	CSVAQGAAPGANVLTF	TGCAGCGTTGCACAGGGGGCTGCCCCTGGGGCCAACGTCCTGACTTTC
TRBJ2-1	NA	TRBV6-2/TRBV6-3	NA	CASSYGRNYNEQSF	TGTGCCAGCAGTTACGGGCGTAACTACAATGAGCAGTCCTTC
TRBJ1-3	NA	TRBV7-2	few	CASSLAPGGNTIYF	TGTGCCAGCAGCTTAGCTCCAGGAGGAAACACCATATATTTT